This passage covers 2 T cell receptor beta chains from one sample sequenced in a study of blood T cell repertoires in COVID-19. Generated by immunoSEQ multiplex PCR, the TCRdb table keeps only in-frame clones and is missing some. The table records 240,000 or so clones, roughly 80% of them present only once. Source material: peripheral blood. Source of these receptors: a young woman with acute or convalescent COVID-19.

The sample holds a few counts of this clone. This chain joins TRBV15 and TRBJ1-1; 8 bases align to TRBD1. V lost 3 bases to trimming and J lost 5 bases; unmatched junction nucleotides: 5. Germline V gene data show CDR1 as LNHNV and CDR2 as YYDKDF (reference sequence). The CDR3 loop spans 14 amino acids. DNA for the CDR3: TGTGCCACCAGCAGCGGACAGGGAGAGACTGAAGCTTTCTTT. It translates to CATSSGQGETEAFF.

The chain is built from TRBV19 and TRBJ2-1; 9 bases are a match to TRBD2. Germline V gives CDR1 LNHDA, CDR2 SQIVND (reference sequence). V lost 3 bases to trimming and J lost 8 bases; unmatched junction nucleotides: 11. The CDR3 extends over 16 amino acids. The CDR3 region has the DNA TGTGCCAGTAGTATTCTTGGCGGACTAGCGTTTCATGAGCAGTTCTTC. Encoded protein: CASSILGGLAFHEQFF.